This T cell receptor beta chain appears in the sequencing data of a study of blood T cells in healthy people across ages. General study findings and limits: Fewer expanded clones and more diversity marked long-lived versus aged donors. Naive T cell percentage showed a strong correlation with the diversity of TCR beta. Researchers said unsorted PBMCs prevented a conclusive naive versus antigen-experienced comparison.

Each of the donors had approximately 10 milliliters of peripheral blood drawn into EDTA-treated Vacutainer tubes. The CDR3 length is 15 residues. Germline CDR1 SGHVS, CDR2 FQNEAQ. A second PCR, run for roughly 7 to 12 cycles, used a sample-barcoded 5' primer plus a J-beta primer mix. MiXCR, run by TCRdb on the 5' RACE reads, gives a single entry per CDR3 protein. The sample holds 450,000 to 700,000 distinct CDR3 sequences, approximately 30% seen once. This clonotype showed up just a few times. Its antigen is unknown. A junction end diverges from the germline sequence, so it may reflect a read error. This receptor was taken from a woman aged 70-85 years in good health. The sequencing sample was made of blood. The rearrangement links TRBV7-8 to TRBJ2-1; 9 bases match TRBD2. CDR3 DNA sequence: TGTGCCAGCAGCGTAGCGGGGGTGCCGAACAATGAGCAGTTCTTC. Its translation is CASSVAGVPNNEQFF. Complete variable domain (other parts from reference TRBV7-8 and TRBJ2-1): GAGVSQSPRYKVAKRGQDVALRCDPISGHVSLFWYQQALGQGPEFLTYFQNEAQLDKSGLPSDRFFAERPEGSVSTLKIQRTQQEDSAVYLCASSVAGVPNNEQFFGPGTRLTVL.